These 2 T cell receptor beta chains were all obtained from the same sample, sequenced in a study of PD-1 blockade in classical Hodgkin lymphoma. The table came from immunoSEQ multiplex PCR; TCRdb's copy has only in-frame clones and leaves some out. Among nearly 55,000 clones listed, 65% to 85% were seen once. Exposure to brentuximab vedotin varied, and each patient had relapsed following autologous stem cell transplantation. This specimen consisted of peripheral blood mononuclear cells (PBMCs), obtained at baseline. The receptors were sampled from a human donor with classical Hodgkin lymphoma.

V and J are TRBV2 and TRBJ2-3; a possible D gene is TRBD2 (6 bases). The CDR3 sequence is 14 residues long. Looked up from germline, CDR1 is SNHLY and CDR2 is FYNNEI. With 8 bases removed from V and 2 bases from J, the gap between germline ends came to 14 bases. This CDR3 is CASCPWRDTDTQYF. The CDR3 region has the DNA TGTGCCAGCTGCCCCTGGCGGGACACAGATACGCAGTATTTT.

V gene TRBV7-9 combines with J gene TRBJ1-3; D not certain. Between the trimmed V and J ends, which lost 2 bases and 0 bases, there was a span of 5 bases. Germline CDR1 is SEHNR and CDR2 is FQNEAQ (reference sequence). There are 14 residues in the CDR3. The CDR3 bases are TGTGCCAGCAGCTTATTGCTCTCTGGAAACACCATATATTTT. This translates into CASSLLLSGNTIYF.